What follows are 9 T cell receptor beta chains derived from one specimen sequenced in a study of OX40 agonist ivuxolimab in advanced cancers. Repertoires were generated with immunoSEQ multiplex PCR, while TCRdb's copy carries only in-frame clones and drops some. The sample consists of tens of thousands of clones, around 89% of them appearing once. Source: CD4+ or CD8+ T cells sorted from blood, taken in a trial of the OX40 agonist ivuxolimab. These receptors all come from an adult with an advanced solid tumor such as melanoma, head and neck, liver or kidney cancer.

The chain joins TRBV13 to TRBJ2-3, with 8 bases matching TRBD2. Trimming at V came to 2 bases and at J to 3 bases, leaving 4 bases not matched to a gene. Per germline, CDR1 PRHDT and CDR2 FYEKMQ (reference sequence). CDR3 length: 15 amino acids. The CDR3 bases are TGTGCCAGCAGCTTACGACTAGCGAAAACAGATACGCAGTATTTT. This gives the protein CASSLRLAKTDTQYF.

The chain links TRBV28 to TRBJ2-7; tentatively, D is TRBD1 (6 bases). Germline CDR1 is MDHEN and CDR2 is SYDVKM. Deletions cut 8 bases from V and 5 bases from J, with 13 bases between. The CDR3 has 12 amino acids. CDR3 nucleotide sequence: TGTGCCAGCCGCTACAGGGCCCACGAGCAGTACTTC. This codes for CASRYRAHEQYF.

The genes are TRBV25-1 and TRBJ2-2, with D unclear. This CDR3 spans 14 amino acids. V was shortened by 1 base and J by 5 bases, with 8 bases between the two germline ends. Germline V CDR1 and CDR2: MGHDK, SYGVNS. This chain's CDR3 is CASSEWVGTGELFF. The CDR3 DNA sequence: TGTGCCAGCAGTGAATGGGTCGGGACCGGGGAGCTGTTTTTT.

This clone turned up a few times. The rearrangement links TRBV6-5 to TRBJ2-7, with 11 bases that match TRBD2. V was pared by 6 bases and J by 3 bases, with 7 bases of the junction left unmatched. CDR1 and CDR2 from the germline V gene are MNHEY and SVGAGI. The CDR3 loop spans 15 amino acids. This CDR3 reads CASRFRLAGRYEQYF. The CDR3 DNA reads as TGTGCCAGCAGGTTCAGACTAGCGGGGCGCTACGAGCAGTACTTC.

The V and J genes are TRBV25-1 and TRBJ2-1, with 10 bases aligning to TRBD1. The V and J ends lost 3 bases and 2 bases, in that order; junction bases with no gene match: 4. The CDR3 has 16 residues. Germline V CDR1 and CDR2: MGHDK, SYGVNS. This chain's CDR3 is CASSDTGQGAYNEQFF. The CDR3 DNA reads as TGTGCCAGCAGTGACACTGGACAGGGGGCCTACAATGAGCAGTTCTTC.

V and J are TRBV9 and TRBJ2-3, with 7 bases matching TRBD1. The trim removed 4 bases at V and 3 bases at J, leaving 8 bases unmatched. The CDR3 sequence is 15 residues long. CDR1 and CDR2 (germline): SGDLS, YYNGEE. CDR3 bases: TGTGCCAGCAGCTCCCGACAGGGTGGGACAGATACGCAGTATTTT. It is translated as CASSSRQGGTDTQYF.

The chain carries TRBV19 and TRBJ2-1; TRBD2 aligns across 13 bases. The CDR3 is 16 residues long. Germline CDR1 is LNHDA and CDR2 is SQIVND (reference sequence). J was trimmed by 8 bases and V by 7 bases; bases with no gene match: 11. CDR3 sequence (DNA): TGTGCCAGTACCGACCCCGGGACTAGCGGGATCTATGAGCAGTTCTTC. Encoded protein: CASTDPGTSGIYEQFF.

The chain uses TRBV27 and TRBJ1-5, with 7 nucleotides matching TRBD1. Germline V gives CDR1 MNHEY, CDR2 SMNVEV (reference sequence). This CDR3 spans 15 amino acids. V lost 6 bases and J lost 6; bases outside the gene matches: 11. As DNA, the CDR3 is TGTGCCAGCAGGCCCATAGACAGGGTGGCTCAGCCCCAGCATTTT. It is translated as CASRPIDRVAQPQHF.

The chain has TRBV2 and TRBJ2-1; TRBD2 might be the D (5 bases). Germline V gene sequence: CDR1 SNHLY, CDR2 FYNNEI. The CDR3 totals 12 residues. Between the trimmed V and J ends, which lost 2 bases and 10 bases, there was a span of 9 bases. CDR3 nucleotide sequence: TGTGCCAGCAGTGAAAGAGGGTGGGAGCAGTTCTTC. Amino acid sequence: CASSERGWEQFF.